The rows below give T cell receptor beta chains drawn from one sample of a study of control samples from healthy donors and cancer patients. The protocol was immunoSEQ multiplex PCR, while the TCRdb copy is restricted to in-frame clones and leaves out a portion. The sample consists of roughly 130,000 clones, around nine tenths of them appearing once. Sequencing was done on a sample of blood. These receptors were collected from a man in his fifties in good health. Both conserved end residues are part of each CDR3. D genes are given only for firm matches. Only some rows state a clone size, as once, few, many or a class for expanded clones.

.	TRBV19	TRBD1	TRBJ2-7	CASSQGAFRGRVGEQYF	TGTGCCAGTAGTCAGGGGGCATTTAGGGGGCGCGTTGGCGAGCAGTACTTC
.	TRBV3-1/TRBV3-2	.	TRBJ2-7	CASSQSYEQYF	TGTGCCAGCAGCCAATCCTACGAGCAGTACTTC
.	TRBV7-3	.	TRBJ2-2	CASSAVGLGELFF	TGTGCCAGCAGCGCAGTGGGTTTAGGGGAGCTGTTTTTT
.	TRBV18	TRBD1	TRBJ1-1	CASSPRAGTGRSSTEAFF	TGTGCCAGCTCACCGAGGGCAGGGACAGGGAGGTCAAGCACTGAAGCTTTCTTT
once	TRBV7-8	.	TRBJ2-3	CASSLIVPVGTDTQYF	TGTGCCAGCAGCTTAATTGTCCCGGTGGGCACAGATACGCAGTATTTT
.	TRBV14	.	TRBJ2-3	CASSPRTSTDTQYF	TGTGCCAGCAGCCCCCGGACGAGCACAGATACGCAGTATTTT
.	TRBV5-1	.	TRBJ1-6	CASSLGGDQNSPLHF	TGCGCCAGCAGCTTGGGAGGGGACCAAAATTCACCCCTCCACTTT
.	TRBV6-1	.	TRBJ1-2	CASSEGDGYGYTF	TGTGCCAGCAGTGAGGGGGACGGCTATGGCTACACCTTC
.	TRBV5-1	.	TRBJ1-1	CASSWNTGMNTEAFF	TGCGCCAGCAGCTGGAACACGGGGATGAACACTGAAGCTTTCTTT
.	TRBV6-1	.	TRBJ1-1	CASSEDYGVRVGGNTEAFF	TGTGCCAGCAGTGAAGATTATGGAGTCCGAGTCGGGGGAAACACTGAAGCTTTCTTT
once	TRBV2	.	TRBJ1-4	CASSYRVPLNEKLFF	TGTGCCAGCAGTTACCGGGTCCCGCTCAATGAAAAACTGTTTTTT
.	TRBV10-2	.	TRBJ1-3	CASGGNGETGNTIYF	TGCGCCAGCGGGGGAAATGGCGAAACTGGAAACACCATATATTTT
few	TRBV2	.	TRBJ1-4	CASSEEQSLFF	TGTGCCAGCAGTGAAGAACAATCCCTGTTTTTT
.	TRBV2	.	TRBJ1-5	CASALTGRTEPQHF	TGTGCCAGCGCCCTTACAGGTCGAACGGAGCCCCAGCATTTT
.	TRBV28	.	TRBJ2-1	CASLRGDSLTGEQFF	TGTGCCAGCCTTAGGGGGGACAGCTTAACGGGGGAGCAGTTCTTC
.	TRBV20-1	.	TRBJ1-1	CSAPGNTEAFF	TGCAGTGCTCCGGGGAACACTGAAGCTTTCTTT
.	TRBV7-8	TRBD1	TRBJ1-4	CASRPGQGREKLFF	TGTGCCAGCAGACCGGGACAGGGGCGTGAAAAACTGTTTTTT
.	TRBV4-1	.	TRBJ1-1	CASSHPPLNTEAFF	TGCGCCAGCAGCCATCCACCCTTGAACACTGAAGCTTTCTTT
.	TRBV7-8	TRBD2	TRBJ2-1	CASSARTSSNEQFF	TGTGCCAGCAGCGCCCGGACTAGCTCCAATGAGCAGTTCTTC
.	TRBV15	.	TRBJ1-2	CATSRQQAAYGYTF	TGTGCCACCAGCAGGCAACAGGCGGCGTATGGCTACACCTTC
.	TRBV27	TRBD1	TRBJ2-7	CASSLKGGGEQYF	TGTGCCAGCAGTTTAAAAGGGGGCGGCGAGCAGTACTTC
.	TRBV7-3	TRBD1	TRBJ2-7	CASSWDRGAEQYF	TGTGCCAGCAGCTGGGACAGGGGGGCCGAGCAGTACTTC
.	TRBV19	.	TRBJ2-1	CASQSGTDNEQFF	TGTGCCAGTCAATCGGGGACGGACAATGAGCAGTTCTTC
.	TRBV27	.	TRBJ2-3	CASSLTGADTQYF	TGTGCCAGCAGTTTAACGGGTGCAGATACGCAGTATTTT
.	TRBV11-2	.	TRBJ2-5	CASSLRGGPNQETQYF	TGTGCCAGCAGCTTGAGGGGGGGCCCCAACCAAGAGACCCAGTACTTC
.	TRBV6-2/TRBV6-3	.	TRBJ2-6	CASSYSGVGKSGANVLTF	TGTGCCAGCAGTTACTCCGGGGTTGGGAAATCTGGGGCCAACGTCCTGACTTTC
.	TRBV30	.	TRBJ2-1	CAWSVLGAGGNEQFF	TGTGCCTGGAGTGTACTAGGGGCCGGGGGCAATGAGCAGTTCTTC
once	TRBV6-5	TRBD1	TRBJ1-2	CASSRGGADYGYTF	TGTGCCAGCAGTCGAGGGGGCGCGGACTATGGCTACACCTTC
.	TRBV30	TRBD1	TRBJ2-7	CAWSGNRGGYEQYF	TGTGCCTGGAGTGGTAACAGGGGTGGCTACGAGCAGTACTTC
few	TRBV28	.	TRBJ2-3	CASSPLATTDTQYF	TGTGCCAGCAGTCCTCTGGCGACCACAGATACGCAGTATTTT
.	TRBV18	.	TRBJ1-2	CASSPPWDSNYGYTF	TGTGCCAGCTCACCACCGTGGGATTCGAACTATGGCTACACCTTC
.	TRBV28	.	TRBJ2-7	CASSLPLDRSEQYF	TGTGCCAGCAGTTTACCCTTGGATCGTAGCGAGCAGTACTTC
once	TRBV15	.	TRBJ1-5	CATSRAGPLNQPQHF	TGTGCCACCAGCAGAGCGGGACCCCTTAATCAGCCCCAGCATTTT
.	TRBV6-5	.	TRBJ1-2	CASRGAPTYNGYTF	TGTGCCAGCAGGGGGGCACCTACCTATAATGGCTACACCTTC
few	TRBV9	TRBD2	TRBJ2-3	CASSVDGTSGGAYTDTQYF	TGTGCCAGCAGCGTAGACGGGACTAGCGGGGGGGCTTACACAGATACGCAGTATTTT
.	TRBV5-1	TRBD2	TRBJ2-7	CASSAVAGPYEQYF	TGCGCCAGCAGCGCGGTAGCGGGGCCCTACGAGCAGTACTTC
.	TRBV29-1	.	TRBJ1-2	CSARQSLGYGYTF	TGCAGCGCTCGACAGTCTCTTGGCTATGGCTACACCTTC
once	TRBV29-1	TRBD1	TRBJ2-7	CSVENRGYEQYF	TGCAGCGTTGAAAACAGGGGTTACGAGCAGTACTTC
.	TRBV5-5	TRBD1	TRBJ1-1	CASSPRQGFTEAFF	TGTGCCAGCAGCCCCCGACAGGGGTTCACTGAAGCTTTCTTT
.	TRBV19	.	TRBJ2-3	CASSSYAAVDTQYF	TGTGCCAGTAGTTCTTACGCTGCCGTTGATACGCAGTATTTT
.	TRBV5-5	.	TRBJ2-2	CASSLRDTANTGELFF	TGTGCCAGCAGCCTCCGGGACACCGCGAACACCGGGGAGCTGTTTTTT
.	TRBV5-6	TRBD1	TRBJ1-3	CASSRGQGAGNTIYF	TGTGCCAGCAGCAGGGGACAGGGGGCTGGAAACACCATATATTTT
.	TRBV9	TRBD2	TRBJ2-3	CASSVTSGESTDTQYF	TGTGCCAGCAGCGTAACAAGCGGGGAGAGCACAGATACGCAGTATTTT
.	TRBV7-2	TRBD2	TRBJ2-1	CASSPGGSGGLFF	TGTGCCAGCAGCCCCGGGGGTAGCGGGGGCCTGTTCTTC
.	TRBV7-8	.	TRBJ2-7	CASSLTRSYEQYF	TGTGCCAGCAGCTTGACCAGGTCCTACGAGCAGTACTTC
.	TRBV20-1	.	TRBJ2-7	CSAPERYEQYF	TGCAGTGCCCCCGAGCGGTACGAGCAGTACTTC
.	TRBV7-9	TRBD2	TRBJ2-3	CASSTAGGIDTQYF	TGTGCCAGCAGCACAGCGGGGGGAATAGATACGCAGTATTTT
.	TRBV9	.	TRBJ1-3	CASSVGRGITVNTIYF	TGTGCCAGCAGCGTAGGCAGGGGAATTACGGTAAACACCATATATTTT
.	TRBV7-8	.	TRBJ1-3	CASSLVFPGRSGNTIYF	TGTGCCAGCAGCTTAGTTTTCCCAGGACGAAGTGGAAACACCATATATTTT
.	TRBV18	.	TRBJ2-7	CASESPASSYEQYF	TGTGCCAGCGAATCCCCAGCTTCGTCCTACGAGCAGTACTTC
.	TRBV7-9	.	TRBJ2-1	CASSPPSFNEQFF	TGTGCCAGCAGCCCCCCCTCGTTCAATGAGCAGTTCTTC
.	TRBV19	.	TRBJ2-1	CASSFGGSYNEQFF	TGTGCCAGTAGTTTCGGGGGCTCCTACAATGAGCAGTTCTTC
.	TRBV7-2	TRBD1	TRBJ2-1	CASSLENRGIRYNEQFF	TGTGCCAGCAGCTTAGAGAACAGGGGAATTCGGTACAATGAGCAGTTCTTC
.	TRBV19	.	TRBJ1-4	CASSMWGATNEKLFF	TGTGCCAGTAGTATGTGGGGGGCGACTAATGAAAAACTGTTTTTT
.	TRBV10-3	TRBD2	TRBJ2-5	CAISETSGGDLKTQYF	TGTGCCATCAGTGAGACTAGCGGGGGGGATTTGAAGACCCAGTACTTC
.	TRBV5-6	.	TRBJ1-2	CASSTQRGASGYTF	TGTGCCAGCAGCACGCAGAGGGGTGCCTCTGGCTACACCTTC
.	TRBV21-1	.	TRBJ2-5	CASSCGTGLETQYF	TGTGCCAGCAGCTGCGGGACAGGGCTTGAGACCCAGTACTTC
.	TRBV9	.	TRBJ1-1	CASSVAGSNTEAFF	TGTGCCAGCAGCGTAGCTGGGAGTAACACTGAAGCTTTCTTT
.	TRBV29-1	TRBD1	TRBJ2-7	CSVTGTVEQYF	TGCAGCGTTACGGGGACAGTCGAGCAGTACTTC